The T cell receptor beta chain under discussion was sequenced for a study of metastatic and nonmetastatic thyroid tumors. Study-wide context: The comparison covered peripheral blood and tumor or nodule tissue in malignant and benign thyroid patients. Notes on the study in general: Reports indicated that malignant thyroid tumors showed significantly higher TCR beta diversity than benign nodules did, in blood and tumor.

CDR1 MDHEN and CDR2 SYDVKM come from the germline V gene. The CDR3 spans 13 residues. Trimming pared 10 bases from V and 5 bases from J, leaving 14 bases between. No patient had received any treatment before thyroid surgery. How the authors handled the data: The study took CDR3 differences across clinicopathological groups and made a distant-metastasis classifier for papillary thyroid cancer from them. TCRdb ran MiXCR on the PCR reads. The V and J calls follow TCRdb's processing rather than the paper's. The sample lists under 25,000 clones; approximately 22% were seen once. This clone was observed a handful of times. Its antigen is not known.

The sample consisted of adjacent normal tissue. The chain couples TRBV28 to TRBJ1-4; D unresolved. This TCR was recovered from a female donor with papillary thyroid cancer or a benign thyroid nodule (not recorded which). Some clones in this sample may be carry-over from other donors' samples. CDR3 protein: CATHPAGNEKLFF. The CDR3 bases are TGTGCCACCCATCCGGCGGGGAATGAAAAACTGTTTTTT.